This T cell receptor beta chain is drawn from a study of blood T cell repertoires in COVID-19. TCRdb's table, derived via immunoSEQ multiplex PCR, lists solely in-frame clones and lacks some. Of approximately 94,000 clones in the sample, around four fifths were seen once. Germline trimming cut 1 base from V and 4 bases from J; bases unmatched to any gene: 2. The CDR3 is made up of 15 amino acids. Germline V gives CDR1 SGHAT, CDR2 FQNNGV. Sequenced material: peripheral blood. V is TRBV11-2 and J is TRBJ2-1; 9 nucleotides match TRBD1. The source is a man in his sixties or seventies with active or convalescent COVID-19. CDR3 nucleotides: TGTGCCAGCAGCTTAGTTGGGACAGGGTACAATGAGCAGTTCTTC. Protein sequence: CASSLVGTGYNEQFF.